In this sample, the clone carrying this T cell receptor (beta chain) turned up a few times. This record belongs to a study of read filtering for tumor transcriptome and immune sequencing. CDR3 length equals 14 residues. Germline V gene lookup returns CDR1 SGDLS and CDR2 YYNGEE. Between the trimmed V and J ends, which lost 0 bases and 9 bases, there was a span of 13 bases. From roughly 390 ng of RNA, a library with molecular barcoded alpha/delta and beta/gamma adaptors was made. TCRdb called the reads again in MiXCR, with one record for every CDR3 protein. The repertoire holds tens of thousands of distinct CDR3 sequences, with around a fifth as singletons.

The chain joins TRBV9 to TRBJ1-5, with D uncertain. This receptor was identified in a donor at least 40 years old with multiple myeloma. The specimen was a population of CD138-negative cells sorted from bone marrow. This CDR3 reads CASSVEGGSRPQHF. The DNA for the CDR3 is TGTGCCAGCAGCGTAGAGGGAGGGAGTCGGCCCCAGCATTTT.